This TCR beta chain stems from a study of Ad26.COV2.S vaccination and SARS-CoV-2 variants. TCRdb's copy holds only in-frame clones and misses some; the assay was immunoSEQ multiplex PCR. The sample carries 430,000 or so clones, approximately 90% recorded once. The CDR3 is 15 amino acids. V trimming: 2 bases; J trimming: 2 bases; junction bases outside the gene matches: 3. Germline lookup yields CDR1 MNHEY and CDR2 SMNVEV (reference sequence). Notes on this clone: Its specificity is unknown.

Study-level findings and limits: Recipients given vaccine exceeded placebo recipients in spike-specific TCR breadth.

Treatment of the sample: roughly 19 received Ad26.COV2.S at low or high dose, single or two shots; several received placebo; per-sample allocation not given. Vaccine and placebo recipients were sampled on day 63 after the first injection. An 18-55-year-old adult in Boston served as donor. An Ad26 vector expressing Wuhan-strain SARS-CoV-2 spike served as the vaccine. This chain connects TRBV27 to TRBJ1-3, with 7 nucleotides matching TRBD1. The source is a person between 18 and 59 years old who received the Ad26.COV2.S COVID-19 vaccine or a placebo. Sequenced here: peripheral blood, sampled in a trial of Ad26.COV2.S vaccine versus placebo. The CDR3 DNA reads TGTGCCAGCAGTTTAGGGAGGGGGCCTGGAAACACCATATATTTT. This codes for CASSLGRGPGNTIYF.